This record concerns one T cell receptor beta chain sequence. Libraries were prepared by immunoSEQ multiplex PCR; TCRdb keeps only in-frame clonotypes and omits some of them. The table has roughly 150,000 clones, 90% to 95% seen once; the top ten hold about 1.6%. V gave up 5 bases and J gave up 4 bases, with 3 bases separating them. Germline CDR1 is MNHEY and CDR2 is SMNVEV (reference sequence). This CDR3 comprises 11 residues. This sample stems from a study of T cell responses to AZD1222 COVID-19 vaccine. The J gene is TRBJ1-3, the V gene TRBV27, with D hard to call. This clonotype was sampled from an adult who received the AZD1222 COVID-19 vaccine. Material: peripheral blood, obtained 28 days after the second AZD1222 dose. In nucleotides, the CDR3 is TGTGCCAGCAGTAGAGGAAACACCATATATTTT. This codes for CASSRGNTIYF.